This TCR beta chain was recovered during a study of CD8 T cells in Susac syndrome. Random hexamers were used to reverse transcribe an amount of roughly 0.45 to 1 ug RNA. TCRdb itself ran the immunoSEQ multiplex PCR reads through MiXCR, one entry per CDR3 protein. The sample lists 210,000 or so distinct CDR3 sequences; more than 85% were seen once. Germline V gives CDR1 SEHNR, CDR2 FQNEAQ (reference sequence). Deletions cut 5 bases from V and 5 bases from J, with 13 bases between. The CDR3 is 15 residues long. As regards this clonotype: Its antigen is unidentified.

Sequencing targeted TCR beta in blood CD8+ and CD4+ T cells. TEMRA cells were FACS-enriched, unlike CD8+ and CD4+ T cells, which were negatively isolated. Notes on the study in general: The study's TCR sequencing and HLA analysis drew on a certain number of individuals. That number was acknowledged as relatively small.

V usage is TRBV7-9 and J usage is TRBJ1-6; D call uncertain. Sequenced: CD8+ T cells from PBMCs. The source is a human donor with multiple sclerosis. The CDR3 nucleotides read TGTGCCAGCAGCAACCCGGGGTACGATAATTCACCCCTCCACTTT. It yields the protein CASSNPGYDNSPLHF.